Listed here are 10 T cell receptor beta chains from one sample, sequenced in a study of T-cell reconstitution after alpha-beta-depleted transplantation in children. Unique molecular identifiers were incorporated during preparation of the TCRbeta library. TCRdb itself ran the PCR reads through MiXCR, one entry per CDR3 protein. The table has some 200,000 distinct CDR3 sequences, about 8.4% seen once. Sequencing was performed on PBMCs, mostly from graft donor cells, taken 360 days after TCRalphabeta/CD19-depleted stem cell transplant. The receptors stem from a male patient aged 2-15 years who had a stem cell transplant for acute myeloid leukemia, so the T cells may come from the graft donor.

The J gene is TRBJ2-7, the V gene TRBV7-8; 10 nucleotides match TRBD2. The germline gives CDR1 SGHVS, CDR2 FQNEAQ. This CDR3 is built from 15 residues. After removal of 3 bases from V and 3 bases from J, the junction contained 5 bases not matched to a gene. The CDR3 region is CASSFSSGRSYEQYF. The CDR3 nucleotides are TGTGCCAGCAGCTTCTCTAGCGGGAGAAGCTACGAGCAGTACTTC.

There are a few counts of this clonotype. The chain carries TRBV28 and TRBJ2-7, with D unclear. Germline-derived CDR1 and CDR2 are MDHEN and SYDVKM. The CDR3 consists of 15 residues. Trimming cost V 5 bases and J 0 bases, with 14 bases left between them. The CDR3, as DNA: TGTGCCAGCAGTCGCCGATCGCGTTTCTCCTACGAGCAGTACGTC. It is translated as CASSRRSRFSYEQYV.

This clonotype was counted ten times or more. The chain joins TRBV18 to TRBJ2-7; D gene ambiguous. Trimming took off 1 base at V and 0 bases at J, with 7 bases between the two ends. The germline V gene encodes CDR1 KGHSH and CDR2 LQKENI. This CDR3 has 14 amino acids. CDR3 DNA sequence: TGTGCCAGCTCACCACAAGGGAACTCCTACGAGCAGTACGTC. It is translated as CASSPQGNSYEQYV.

In nucleotides, the CDR3 is TGCAGTGCGCGCCCCCCGGGCAGGGGTTCACCCCTCCACTTT. This codes for CSARPPGRGSPLHF. The chain joins TRBV20-1 to TRBJ1-6, with D possibly being TRBD1 (6 bases). Trimming pared 6 bases from V and 9 bases from J, leaving 18 bases between. CDR1 DFQATT and CDR2 SNEGSKA come from the germline V gene (reference sequence). The CDR3 is 14 amino acids.

This clonotype has ten or more counts. The chain recombines TRBV19 with TRBJ1-1; D is perhaps TRBD1 (6 bases). Germline V gene lookup returns CDR1 LNHDA and CDR2 SQIVND (reference sequence). The CDR3 contains 14 residues. V lost 5 bases and J lost 2, with 12 bases in between. The CDR3: CASSPRGRNTEAFF. Here the CDR3 DNA reads TGTGCCAGTAGTCCCAGGGGACGAAACACTGAAGCTTTCTTT.

This clonotype was counted many times. In DNA, the CDR3 is TGCGCCAGCAGCGCCACTAGCGGGGTCCACAATGAGCAGTTCTTC. Translation gives CASSATSGVHNEQFF. The chain has TRBV5-1 and TRBJ2-1; TRBD2 matches at 10 bases. The CDR3 contains 15 residues. Losses at the gene ends were 4 bases for V and 5 bases for J; bases not matched to a gene: 6. The germline V gene encodes CDR1 SGHRS and CDR2 YFSETQ.

The table lists this clonotype with a few counts. It is likely a read error, because the conserved phenylalanine at the end of the CDR3 is missing. Because the CDR3's place on the DNA is in doubt, the DNA is left out and the CDR3 is given as listed by TCRdb. The rearrangement uses TRBV7-9 and TRBJ2-7; TRBD1, as called in the table, went unchecked against the DNA. From germline, CDR1 is SEHNR and CDR2 FQNEAQ (reference sequence). The CDR3 spans 12 residues, counting both ends. CDR3 loop: CASPRWGTTSIA.

This clonotype was counted ten times or more. V usage is TRBV6-2 or TRBV6-3 and J usage is TRBJ2-7; tentative D call: TRBD2 (5 bases). The V and J ends lost 3 bases and 2 bases respectively, with 17 bases between them. The CDR3 runs to 16 residues. Germline CDR1 reads MNHEY; CDR2 reads SVGEGT. CDR3 nucleotides: TGTGCCAGCAGTTATAATGTGGGAAAAGCGGCCTACGAGCAGTACTTC. It codes for CASSYNVGKAAYEQYF.

The J gene is TRBJ1-2, the V gene TRBV7-6; the D is unclear. V was trimmed by 0 bases and J by 0 bases, leaving 14 bases between them. Germline V lookup: CDR1 SGHVS, CDR2 FNYEAQ. This CDR3 contains 17 residues. DNA for the CDR3: TGTGCCAGCAGCTTAGCGTCGTCAGCGGAAGCTAACTATGGCTACACCTTC. This gives the protein CASSLASSAEANYGYTF.

This clonotype was observed at least ten times. The chain recombines TRBV4-1 with TRBJ2-7; D call uncertain. Deletions cut 4 bases from V and 2 bases from J, with 15 bases between. Germline V gene sequence: CDR1 MGHRA, CDR2 YSYEKL. The CDR3 spans 15 residues. CDR3 loop: CASSPVGQATYEQYF. The DNA for the CDR3 is TGCGCCAGCAGCCCGGTAGGGCAGGCGACCTACGAGCAGTACTTC.